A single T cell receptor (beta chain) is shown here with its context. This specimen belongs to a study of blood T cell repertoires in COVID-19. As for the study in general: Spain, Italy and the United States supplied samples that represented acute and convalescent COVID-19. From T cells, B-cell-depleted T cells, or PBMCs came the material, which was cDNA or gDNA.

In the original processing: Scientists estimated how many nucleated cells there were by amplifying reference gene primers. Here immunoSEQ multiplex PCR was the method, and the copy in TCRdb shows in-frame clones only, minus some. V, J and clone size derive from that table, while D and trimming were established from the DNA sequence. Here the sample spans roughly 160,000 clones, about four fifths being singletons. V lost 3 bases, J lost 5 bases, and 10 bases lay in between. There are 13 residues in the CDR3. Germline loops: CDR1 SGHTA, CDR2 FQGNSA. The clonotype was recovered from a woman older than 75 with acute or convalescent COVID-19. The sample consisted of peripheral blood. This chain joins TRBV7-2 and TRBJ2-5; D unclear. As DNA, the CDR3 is TGTGCCAGCAGCTTCATGGCCCAGGAGACCCAGTACTTC. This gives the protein CASSFMAQETQYF.